These T cell receptor beta chains were read from a single sample in a study of blood T cell repertoires in COVID-19. Assay: immunoSEQ multiplex PCR; the TCRdb copy retains only in-frame clones and omits some. The table lists about 140,000 clones, around 80% of them singletons. Sequencing was performed on peripheral blood. The receptors originated from a man aged 55 to 70 with active or convalescent COVID-19. The CDR3 runs from the conserved cysteine through the conserved F or W. The D gene is left open where the match is weak. Size is stated for part of the rows, as once, few or many counts, or as a class when the clone is expanded.

j_call: TRBJ1-4; clone_size: -; v_call: TRBV10-1; d_call: -; cdr3_nt: TGCGCCAGCAGTGAGTTCCAAGCCGATGGTGAAAAACTGTTTTTT; cdr3_aa: CASSEFQADGEKLFF
j_call: TRBJ2-5; clone_size: -; v_call: TRBV7-9; d_call: -; cdr3_nt: TGTGCCACCCAGGTGGAGACCCAGTACTTC; cdr3_aa: CATQVETQYF
j_call: TRBJ2-2; clone_size: -; v_call: TRBV4-1; d_call: -; cdr3_nt: TGCGCCAGCAGCCATCACAGCAACACCGGGGAGCTGTTTTTT; cdr3_aa: CASSHHSNTGELFF
j_call: TRBJ1-1; clone_size: -; v_call: TRBV7-2; d_call: TRBD1; cdr3_nt: TGTGCCAGCAGGGAAAACAGGGGCTATAGGACTGAAGCTTTCTTT; cdr3_aa: CASRENRGYRTEAFF
j_call: TRBJ2-2; clone_size: once; v_call: TRBV25-1; d_call: -; cdr3_nt: TGTGCCAGCAGTGTTACAATCGGGGAGCTGTTTTTT; cdr3_aa: CASSVTIGELFF
j_call: TRBJ2-3; clone_size: -; v_call: TRBV5-1; d_call: -; cdr3_nt: TGCGCCAGCAGCCTCCTTCGGGGAGCTACAGATACGCAGTATTTT; cdr3_aa: CASSLLRGATDTQYF
j_call: TRBJ2-3; clone_size: -; v_call: TRBV29-1; d_call: -; cdr3_nt: TGCAGCGCCTCACTCGACCCATATACAAAGGACAGACGAGGGGATACGCAGTATTTT; cdr3_aa: CSASLDPYTKDRRGDTQYF
j_call: TRBJ1-1; clone_size: once; v_call: TRBV19; d_call: -; cdr3_nt: TGTGCCAGTAGTTCTCTCAAACTCGGGGGTAAAGCTTTCTTT; cdr3_aa: CASSSLKLGGKAFF
j_call: TRBJ1-2; clone_size: -; v_call: TRBV5-6; d_call: TRBD1; cdr3_nt: TGTGCCAGCAGCTTTCCACAGGGGACCTACTACACCTTC; cdr3_aa: CASSFPQGTYYTF
j_call: TRBJ1-3; clone_size: -; v_call: TRBV27; d_call: -; cdr3_nt: TGTGCCAGCAGTTCCCGAGGGGGATTTTTCTCTGGAAACACCATATATTTT; cdr3_aa: CASSSRGGFFSGNTIYF
j_call: TRBJ2-5; clone_size: -; v_call: TRBV9; d_call: -; cdr3_nt: TGTGCCAGCAGCGTAGGGCTGGAGACCCAGTACTTC; cdr3_aa: CASSVGLETQYF
j_call: TRBJ2-5; clone_size: -; v_call: TRBV7-7; d_call: TRBD2; cdr3_nt: TGTGCCAGCAGCTTATCCGCCGGGGGGGCAGAGACCCAGTACTTC; cdr3_aa: CASSLSAGGAETQYF
j_call: TRBJ1-5; clone_size: -; v_call: TRBV19; d_call: -; cdr3_nt: TGTGCCAGTAAGTACTCACGGACAGAGAATCAGCCCCAGCATTTT; cdr3_aa: CASKYSRTENQPQHF
j_call: TRBJ1-5; clone_size: -; v_call: TRBV6-6; d_call: -; cdr3_nt: TGTGCCAGCAGCAACGACACGCCCTATAGCAATCAGCCCCAGCATTTT; cdr3_aa: CASSNDTPYSNQPQHF
j_call: TRBJ1-1; clone_size: -; v_call: TRBV6-6; d_call: -; cdr3_nt: TGTGCCAGCGGAAAGGAGAGAATGAACACTGAAGCTTTCTTT; cdr3_aa: CASGKERMNTEAFF
j_call: TRBJ2-5; clone_size: -; v_call: TRBV5-4; d_call: TRBD2; cdr3_nt: TGTGCCAGCAGCCTGACTAGCGGGCAACAAGAGACCCAGTACTTC; cdr3_aa: CASSLTSGQQETQYF
j_call: TRBJ1-1; clone_size: few; v_call: TRBV4-3; d_call: -; cdr3_nt: TGCGCCAGCAGCCAGGATTACACAGGTTTTGACACTGAAGCTTTCTTT; cdr3_aa: CASSQDYTGFDTEAFF
j_call: TRBJ1-5; clone_size: -; v_call: TRBV7-2; d_call: -; cdr3_nt: TGTGCCAGCAGCCCAGGACAGAACAATCAGCCCCAGCATTTT; cdr3_aa: CASSPGQNNQPQHF
j_call: TRBJ1-5; clone_size: -; v_call: TRBV7-8; d_call: TRBD1; cdr3_nt: TGTGCCAGCAGCCCGACCTCGGGGGACAGGGGCCGCCAGCCCCAGCATTTT; cdr3_aa: CASSPTSGDRGRQPQHF
j_call: TRBJ2-3; clone_size: -; v_call: TRBV4-3; d_call: TRBD2; cdr3_nt: TGCGCCAGCAGCCAAGATCCCCCCGGACTAGCGGGGGAGGCAGATACGCAGTATTTT; cdr3_aa: CASSQDPPGLAGEADTQYF
j_call: TRBJ2-1; clone_size: -; v_call: TRBV14; d_call: -; cdr3_nt: TGTGCCAGCAGTCGAACCGGGACATCATCCTCCTACAATGAGCAGTTCTTC; cdr3_aa: CASSRTGTSSSYNEQFF
j_call: TRBJ1-5; clone_size: -; v_call: TRBV6-5; d_call: -; cdr3_nt: TGTGCCAGCAGGCCGGGACTCACACAGCCCCAGCATTTT; cdr3_aa: CASRPGLTQPQHF
j_call: TRBJ1-2; clone_size: -; v_call: TRBV27; d_call: -; cdr3_nt: TGTGCCAGCAGTTTCCGGGGTGGTGGCTACACCTTC; cdr3_aa: CASSFRGGGYTF
j_call: TRBJ2-6; clone_size: -; v_call: TRBV4-1; d_call: -; cdr3_nt: TGCGCCAGCAGCCAAGATATGGCCATCTCTGGGGCCAACGTCCTGACTTTC; cdr3_aa: CASSQDMAISGANVLTF
j_call: TRBJ1-6; clone_size: -; v_call: TRBV5-1; d_call: -; cdr3_nt: TGCGCCAGCAGCTTGCGGTTGAGCTCCTATAATTCACCCCTCCACTTT; cdr3_aa: CASSLRLSSYNSPLHF
j_call: TRBJ2-2; clone_size: -; v_call: TRBV19; d_call: -; cdr3_nt: TGTGCCAGTAGTATAAACTACGGCATCGAGAACACCGGGGAGCTGTTTTTT; cdr3_aa: CASSINYGIENTGELFF
j_call: TRBJ1-2; clone_size: -; v_call: TRBV6-5; d_call: TRBD1; cdr3_nt: TGTGCCAGCAGCCCAGACAGGGATTCTTATGGCTACACCTTC; cdr3_aa: CASSPDRDSYGYTF
j_call: TRBJ2-2; clone_size: -; v_call: TRBV5-1; d_call: TRBD2; cdr3_nt: TGCGCCAGCAGCTTGGTTAGCGGGGGCCCGAACACCGGGGAGCTGTTTTTT; cdr3_aa: CASSLVSGGPNTGELFF
j_call: TRBJ1-6; clone_size: few; v_call: TRBV6-2/TRBV6-3; d_call: TRBD1; cdr3_nt: TGTGCCAGCAGTTTCTACAGGGGGAGTTCACCCCTCCACTTT; cdr3_aa: CASSFYRGSSPLHF
j_call: TRBJ1-2; clone_size: once; v_call: TRBV19; d_call: TRBD1; cdr3_nt: TGTGCCAGTAGACGCCACCAAGGGACAGGGGTTGACTATGGCTACACCTTC; cdr3_aa: CASRRHQGTGVDYGYTF
j_call: TRBJ1-1; clone_size: -; v_call: TRBV5-1; d_call: -; cdr3_nt: TGCGCCAGCAGCTTGGCCGAACAGCGGCCTGAAGCTTTCTTT; cdr3_aa: CASSLAEQRPEAFF
j_call: TRBJ2-5; clone_size: -; v_call: TRBV5-1; d_call: TRBD2; cdr3_nt: TGCGCCAGCAGCCACCTGGGAGGGGCAGGGCAAGAGACCCAGTACTTC; cdr3_aa: CASSHLGGAGQETQYF
j_call: TRBJ2-2; clone_size: few; v_call: TRBV3-1/TRBV3-2; d_call: -; cdr3_nt: TGTGCCAGGGGGCTTGGCCCCTTCGGGGAGCTGTTTTTT; cdr3_aa: CARGLGPFGELFF
j_call: TRBJ1-1; clone_size: -; v_call: TRBV5-8; d_call: TRBD1; cdr3_nt: TGTGCCAGCGGACTTTGGGGGTTTGGACAGGGGAACACTGAAGCTTTCTTT; cdr3_aa: CASGLWGFGQGNTEAFF
j_call: TRBJ1-1; clone_size: -; v_call: TRBV11-2; d_call: -; cdr3_nt: TGTGCCAGCAGCCAGGACAGCAGCAACACTGAAGCTTTCTTT; cdr3_aa: CASSQDSSNTEAFF
j_call: TRBJ1-3; clone_size: -; v_call: TRBV3-1/TRBV3-2; d_call: -; cdr3_nt: TGTGCCAGCAGCCAAGTGGCGGTTGGGGGAAACACCATATATTTT; cdr3_aa: CASSQVAVGGNTIYF